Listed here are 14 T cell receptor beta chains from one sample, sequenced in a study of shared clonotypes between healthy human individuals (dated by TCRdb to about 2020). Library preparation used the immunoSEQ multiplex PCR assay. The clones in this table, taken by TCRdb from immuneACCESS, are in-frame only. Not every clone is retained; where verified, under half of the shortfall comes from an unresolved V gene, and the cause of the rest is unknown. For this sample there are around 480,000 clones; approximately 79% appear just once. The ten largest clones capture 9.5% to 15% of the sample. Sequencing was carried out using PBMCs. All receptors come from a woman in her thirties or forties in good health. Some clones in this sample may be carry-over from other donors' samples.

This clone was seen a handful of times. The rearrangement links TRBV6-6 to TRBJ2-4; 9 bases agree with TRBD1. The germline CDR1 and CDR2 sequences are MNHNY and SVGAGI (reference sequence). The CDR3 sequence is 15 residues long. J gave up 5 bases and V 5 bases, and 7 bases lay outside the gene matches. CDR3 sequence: CASSDYRTGENIQYF. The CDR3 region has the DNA TGTGCCAGCAGTGACTACCGGACAGGGGAAAACATTCAGTACTTC.

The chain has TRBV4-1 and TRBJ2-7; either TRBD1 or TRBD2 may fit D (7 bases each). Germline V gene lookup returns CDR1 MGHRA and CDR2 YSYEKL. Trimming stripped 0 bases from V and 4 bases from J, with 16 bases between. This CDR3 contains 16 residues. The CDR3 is CASSQEPTSRGYEQYF. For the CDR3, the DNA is TGCGCCAGCAGCCAAGAACCGACTAGCAGGGGGTACGAGCAGTACTTC.

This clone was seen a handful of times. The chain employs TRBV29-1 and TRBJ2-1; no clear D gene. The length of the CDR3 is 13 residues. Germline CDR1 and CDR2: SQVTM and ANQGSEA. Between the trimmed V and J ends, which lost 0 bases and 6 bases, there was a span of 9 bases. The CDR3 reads CSVEDSLANEQFF. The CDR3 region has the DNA TGCAGCGTTGAAGATTCCCTCGCCAATGAGCAGTTCTTC.

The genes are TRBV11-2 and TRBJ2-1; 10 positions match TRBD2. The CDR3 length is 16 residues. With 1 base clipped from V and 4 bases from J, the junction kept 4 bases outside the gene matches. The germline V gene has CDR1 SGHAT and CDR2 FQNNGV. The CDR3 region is CASSLATSGLYNEQFF. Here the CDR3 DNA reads TGTGCCAGCAGCTTAGCGACTAGCGGGCTATACAATGAGCAGTTCTTC.

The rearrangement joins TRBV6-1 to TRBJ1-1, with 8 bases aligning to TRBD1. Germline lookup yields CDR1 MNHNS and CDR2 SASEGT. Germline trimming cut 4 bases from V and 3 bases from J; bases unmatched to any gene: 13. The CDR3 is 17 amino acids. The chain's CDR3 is CASSARPWGTGYTEAFF. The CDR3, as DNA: TGTGCCAGCAGTGCACGGCCGTGGGGGACAGGATACACTGAAGCTTTCTTT.

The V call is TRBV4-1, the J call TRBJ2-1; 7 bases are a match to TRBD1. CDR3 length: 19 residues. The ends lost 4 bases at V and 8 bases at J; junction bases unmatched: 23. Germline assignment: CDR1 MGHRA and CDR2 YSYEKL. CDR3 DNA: TGCGCCAGCAGCCGAGTGTGGACAGGTACTTTAAGGGGGCTGGATGAGCAGTTCTTC. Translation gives CASSRVWTGTLRGLDEQFF.

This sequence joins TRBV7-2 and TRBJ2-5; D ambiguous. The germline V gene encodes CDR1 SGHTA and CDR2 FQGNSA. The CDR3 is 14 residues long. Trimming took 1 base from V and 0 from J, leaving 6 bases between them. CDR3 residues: CASSLGRYQETQYF. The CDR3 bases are TGTGCCAGCAGCTTAGGGCGGTACCAAGAGACCCAGTACTTC.

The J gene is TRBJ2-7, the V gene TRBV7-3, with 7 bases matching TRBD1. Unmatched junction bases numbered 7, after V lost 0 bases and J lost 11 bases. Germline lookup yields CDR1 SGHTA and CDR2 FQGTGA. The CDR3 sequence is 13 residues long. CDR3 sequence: CASSLTPSDREYF. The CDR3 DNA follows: TGTGCCAGCAGCTTAACGCCTTCTGACAGGGAGTACTTC.

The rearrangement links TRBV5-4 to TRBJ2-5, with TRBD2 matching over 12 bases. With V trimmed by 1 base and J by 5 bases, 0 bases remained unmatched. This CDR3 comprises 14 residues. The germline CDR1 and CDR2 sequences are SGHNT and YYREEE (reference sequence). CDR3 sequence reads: CASSLTSGGETQYF. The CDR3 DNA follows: TGTGCCAGCAGCTTGACTAGCGGGGGGGAGACCCAGTACTTC.

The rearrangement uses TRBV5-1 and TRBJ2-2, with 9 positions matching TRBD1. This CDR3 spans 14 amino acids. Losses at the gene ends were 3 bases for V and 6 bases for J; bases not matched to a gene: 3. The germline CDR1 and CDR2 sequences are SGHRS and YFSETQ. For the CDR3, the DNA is TGCGCCAGCAGCTGGACAGGGGTTGCCGGGGAGCTGTTTTTT. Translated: CASSWTGVAGELFF. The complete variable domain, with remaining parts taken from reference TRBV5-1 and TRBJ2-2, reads KAGVTQTPRYLIKTRGQQVTLSCSPISGHRSVSWYQQTPGQGLQFLFEYFSETQRNKGNFPGRFSGRQFSNSRSEMNVSTLELGDSALYLCASSWTGVAGELFFGEGSRLTVL.

CDR3 loop: CASGTGGRYEQYF. CDR3 coding DNA: TGTGCCAGCGGCACAGGGGGTCGCTACGAGCAGTACTTC. J is TRBJ2-7 and V is TRBV5-4; 8 positions agree with TRBD1. V shed 7 bases and J 3 bases; nucleotides not matched to a gene: 6. Germline values: CDR1 SGHNT, CDR2 YYREEE (reference sequence). This CDR3 comprises 13 residues.

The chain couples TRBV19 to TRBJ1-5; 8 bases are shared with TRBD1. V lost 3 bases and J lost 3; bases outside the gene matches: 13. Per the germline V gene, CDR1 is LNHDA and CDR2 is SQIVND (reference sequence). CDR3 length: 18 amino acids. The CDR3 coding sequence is TGTGCCAGTAGTATGAGGTGGGCGGGACAGGTACTCAATCAGCCCCAGCATTTT. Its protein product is CASSMRWAGQVLNQPQHF. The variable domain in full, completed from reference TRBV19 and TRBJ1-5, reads DGGITQSPKYLFRKEGQNVTLSCEQNLNHDAMYWYRQDPGQGLRLIYYSQIVNDFQKGDIAEGYSVSREKKESFPLTVTSAQKNPTAFYLCASSMRWAGQVLNQPQHFGDGTRLSIL.

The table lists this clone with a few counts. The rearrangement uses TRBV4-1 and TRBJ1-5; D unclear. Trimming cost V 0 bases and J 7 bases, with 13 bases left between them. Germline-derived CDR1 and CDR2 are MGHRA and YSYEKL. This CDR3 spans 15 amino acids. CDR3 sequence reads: CASSQDQQLVQPQHF. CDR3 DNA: TGCGCCAGCAGCCAAGATCAACAGCTGGTGCAGCCCCAGCATTTT.

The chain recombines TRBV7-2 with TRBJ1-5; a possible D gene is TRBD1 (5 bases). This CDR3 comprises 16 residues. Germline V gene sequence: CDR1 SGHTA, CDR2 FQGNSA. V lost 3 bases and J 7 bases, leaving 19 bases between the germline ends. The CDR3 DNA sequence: TGTGCCAGCAGCTTTAGAATGGGGGGAGCGGGACAGCCCCAGCATTTT. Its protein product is CASSFRMGGAGQPQHF.